These T cell receptor beta chains were read from a single sample in a study of blood T cell repertoires in COVID-19. Sequenced by immunoSEQ multiplex PCR; TCRdb stores in-frame clones only, minus some. The sample has 100,000 or so clones, roughly 92% seen once; the top ten hold around 1%. The specimen sequenced was peripheral blood. All receptors derive from a man aged 55 to 70 with acute or convalescent COVID-19. Each CDR3 is given with its conserved first and last residue. The D gene is left open where the match is weak. Clone size is shown for a subset of rows, as once, few, many or a class of expanded clone.

>TRBJ1-1|NA|NA|14|TRBV5-1
CASSRGQSNTEAFF
TGCGCCAGCAGCCGTGGACAGTCGAACACTGAAGCTTTCTTT
>TRBJ2-3|NA|NA|14|TRBV5-4
CASSLDRYTDTQYF
TGTGCCAGCAGCTTGGACCGCTACACAGATACGCAGTATTTT
>TRBJ2-5|NA|NA|16|TRBV19
CASSITGRQGGETQYF
TGTGCCAGTAGTATAACAGGTCGTCAGGGGGGCGAGACCCAGTACTTC
>TRBJ2-1|TRBD2|NA|15|TRBV5-1
CASSLEGGRAGRKFF
TGCGCCAGCAGCTTGGAAGGCGGGAGGGCCGGTCGAAAGTTCTTC
>TRBJ1-3|NA|NA|14|TRBV24-1
CATSDWTFLNTIYF
TGTGCCACCAGTGACTGGACTTTTCTAAACACCATATATTTT
>TRBJ1-1|TRBD1|NA|17|TRBV6-4
CASSERLSWDRNTEAFF
TGTGCCAGCAGTGAGAGATTGAGTTGGGACAGGAACACTGAAGCTTTCTTT
>TRBJ1-1|NA|NA|13|TRBV12-3/TRBV12-4
CASSLQENTEAFF
TGTGCCAGCAGTTTACAGGAGAACACTGAAGCTTTCTTT
>TRBJ1-1|TRBD1|NA|16|TRBV5-8
CASSWGQGIMNTEAFF
TGTGCCAGCAGCTGGGGACAGGGAATTATGAACACTGAAGCTTTCTTT
>TRBJ2-2|TRBD1|NA|15|TRBV29-1
CSVGVTGSNTGELFF
TGCAGCGTGGGGGTGACAGGGTCCAACACCGGGGAGCTGTTTTTT
>TRBJ2-5|NA|few|14|TRBV4-1
CASSQAERAETQYF
TGCGCCAGCAGCCAAGCTGAGCGGGCAGAGACCCAGTACTTC
>TRBJ1-1|NA|NA|14|TRBV27
CASSWGGLGTEAFF
TGTGCCAGCAGTTGGGGGGGCTTGGGCACTGAAGCTTTCTTT
>TRBJ2-1|TRBD2|NA|12|TRBV5-8
CASSSLAGEQFF
TGTGCCAGCAGCTCACTAGCGGGCGAGCAGTTCTTC
>TRBJ1-5|NA|NA|14|TRBV15
CATSRDRVNQPQHF
TGTGCCACCAGCAGAGATCGGGTCAATCAGCCCCAGCATTTT
>TRBJ2-3|NA|NA|13|TRBV11-2
CASSPLLAGTQYF
TGTGCCAGCAGCCCCCTATTAGCTGGTACGCAGTATTTT
>TRBJ1-5|TRBD1|NA|13|TRBV18
CASSPGQGVAQHF
TGTGCCAGCTCACCAGGACAGGGGGTCGCCCAGCATTTT
>TRBJ2-3|TRBD1|NA|16|TRBV5-1
CASSLRQGAMTDTQYF
TGCGCCAGCAGCCTCCGACAGGGGGCTATGACAGATACGCAGTATTTT
>TRBJ2-1|TRBD1|NA|14|TRBV7-9
CASSVSRDSLEQFF
TGTGCCAGCAGCGTAAGCCGGGACAGCCTTGAGCAGTTCTTC
>TRBJ2-3|TRBD2|NA|15|TRBV7-9
CASSSSGSWADTQYF
TGTGCCAGCAGTTCTAGCGGGAGTTGGGCAGATACGCAGTATTTT
>TRBJ2-7|TRBD1|NA|16|TRBV27
CASAPRTGVLTYEQYF
TGTGCCAGCGCTCCCCGGACAGGAGTATTAACCTACGAGCAGTACTTC
>TRBJ2-7|TRBD2|NA|17|TRBV5-1
CASSPGLAGAPPYEQYF
TGCGCCAGCAGCCCGGGACTAGCGGGAGCCCCACCCTACGAGCAGTACTTC
>TRBJ1-1|NA|NA|17|TRBV7-3
CASSLTPPGDLGTEAFF
TGTGCCAGCAGCTTAACCCCCCCGGGGGATTTAGGCACTGAAGCTTTCTTT
>TRBJ2-7|NA|NA|12|TRBV11-3
CASSFVSGEQYF
TGTGCCAGCAGCTTTGTTTCAGGCGAGCAGTACTTC
>TRBJ2-3|NA|NA|15|TRBV29-1
CSATRSRSHTGTQYF
TGCAGCGCTACGAGATCTAGGTCACACACTGGTACGCAGTATTTT
>TRBJ2-3|TRBD2|NA|14|TRBV29-1
CSVGLAGPTDTQYF
TGCAGCGTTGGATTAGCGGGGCCCACAGATACGCAGTATTTT
>TRBJ2-7|TRBD1|NA|16|TRBV19
CASSKVAGTATYEQYF
TGTGCCAGTAGTAAGGTCGCCGGGACAGCCACATACGAGCAGTACTTC
>TRBJ1-1|NA|NA|13|TRBV11-3
CASSFDSGTEAFF
TGTGCCAGCAGCTTCGACTCGGGAACTGAAGCTTTCTTT
>TRBJ1-1|NA|NA|15|TRBV4-2
CASSLPGRGNTEAFF
TGTGCCAGCAGCCTCCCAGGGCGGGGGAACACTGAAGCTTTCTTT
>TRBJ2-1|TRBD1|NA|16|TRBV18
CASSPRTGKSYNEQFF
TGTGCCAGCTCACCAAGGACAGGGAAATCCTACAATGAGCAGTTCTTC
>TRBJ2-1|TRBD2|NA|17|TRBV24-1
CATSDLASGISRDEQFF
TGTGCCACCAGTGATTTAGCTAGCGGGATTAGTAGGGATGAGCAGTTCTTC
>TRBJ2-1|TRBD2|NA|16|TRBV9
CASSVGSSGGYNEQFF
TGTGCCAGCAGCGTTGGGTCTAGCGGGGGTTACAATGAGCAGTTCTTC
>TRBJ1-2|TRBD1|NA|13|TRBV29-1
CSVTTTGAGGYTF
TGCAGCGTGACCACGACAGGGGCCGGAGGCTACACCTTC
>TRBJ2-1|TRBD2|NA|16|TRBV29-1
CSVNGLAGVSYNEQFF
TGCAGCGTTAACGGGTTAGCGGGTGTGTCCTACAATGAGCAGTTCTTC
>TRBJ2-5|TRBD2|NA|16|TRBV24-1
CATSDLTSGIQETQYF
TGTGCCACCAGTGATTTGACTAGCGGTATTCAAGAGACCCAGTACTTC
>TRBJ2-3|NA|NA|13|TRBV30
CASKGESTDTQYF
TGTGCCTCAAAGGGGGAAAGCACAGATACGCAGTATTTT
>TRBJ1-2|TRBD1|NA|16|TRBV10-2
CASSSIGQGADYGYTF
TGCGCCAGCAGTTCTATCGGACAGGGGGCGGACTATGGCTACACCTTC
>TRBJ2-2|TRBD2|NA|17|TRBV4-1
CASSQGNSGRVGGELFF
TGCGCCAGCAGCCAAGGGAATAGCGGGAGGGTCGGCGGGGAGCTGTTTTTT
>TRBJ1-2|NA|NA|14|TRBV28
CASTKPPQVGGYTF
TGTGCCAGCACGAAACCCCCCCAGGTCGGTGGCTACACCTTC
>TRBJ2-3|NA|NA|16|TRBV25-1
CASSEYGGTSTDTQYF
TGTGCCAGCAGTGAATACGGGGGAACGAGCACAGATACGCAGTATTTT
>TRBJ1-3|NA|NA|14|TRBV2
CASSGGDRGNTIYF
TGTGCCAGCAGTGGGGGGGACCGCGGAAACACCATATATTTT
>TRBJ2-7|TRBD1|NA|12|TRBV5-1
CASSSRGQRQYF
TGCGCCAGCAGCTCTAGGGGGCAAAGGCAGTACTTC
>TRBJ2-2|NA|NA|12|TRBV29-1
CSVTRPTGELFF
TGCAGCGTTACTAGACCCACCGGGGAGCTGTTTTTT
>TRBJ1-1|NA|NA|15|TRBV13
CASTIRSGGNTEAFF
TGTGCCAGCACCATTCGATCAGGAGGGAACACTGAAGCTTTCTTT
>TRBJ2-2|TRBD2|few|13|TRBV10-1
CASRLADTGELFF
TGCGCCAGCAGACTAGCGGACACCGGGGAGCTGTTTTTT
>TRBJ2-3|TRBD2|NA|13|TRBV5-1
CASKLAGPDTQYF
TGCGCCAGCAAACTAGCGGGTCCAGATACGCAGTATTTT
>TRBJ1-6|NA|NA|15|TRBV10-3
CAISESQGRYSPLHF
TGTGCCATCAGTGAGTCACAAGGGAGGTATTCACCCCTCCACTTT
>TRBJ1-1|NA|NA|18|TRBV27
CASSLRGLAGIGNTEAFF
TGTGCCAGCAGTTTAAGGGGACTTGCCGGAATAGGGAACACTGAAGCTTTCTTT
>TRBJ2-3|NA|NA|13|TRBV13
CASEELADDTQYF
TGTGCCAGCGAGGAACTAGCCGATGATACGCAGTATTTT
>TRBJ2-7|NA|NA|15|TRBV5-5
CASSFRDKDSYEQYF
TGTGCCAGCAGCTTCCGGGACAAGGATTCCTACGAGCAGTACTTC
>TRBJ2-7|TRBD1|NA|16|TRBV13
CASSPPRTGVSYEQYF
TGTGCCAGCAGCCCACCTCGGACAGGGGTCTCCTACGAGCAGTACTTC
>TRBJ1-1|NA|NA|13|TRBV7-9
CASSKTVNTEAFF
TGTGCCAGCAGCAAGACAGTGAACACTGAAGCTTTCTTT
>TRBJ1-2|NA|NA|13|TRBV5-4
CASSLVGGQGYTF
TGTGCCAGCAGCTTGGTAGGAGGGCAGGGCTACACCTTC
>TRBJ1-1|NA|NA|16|TRBV16
CASSQSGQTMNTEAFF
TGTGCCAGCAGCCAATCTGGGCAGACAATGAACACTGAAGCTTTCTTT
>TRBJ1-2|NA|NA|13|TRBV28
CASSSPADRSGTF
TGTGCCAGCAGTTCACCCGCCGACAGGTCGGGCACCTTC
>TRBJ2-2|NA|NA|14|TRBV19
CASSVQGEVGELFF
TGTGCCAGTAGTGTACAGGGAGAGGTCGGGGAGCTGTTTTTT
>TRBJ2-4|NA|NA|11|TRBV2
CASSDGSIQYF
TGTGCCAGCAGTGACGGGAGCATTCAGTACTTC